The clone carrying this T cell receptor beta chain occurred once. Its antigen is still unknown. This sample was taken from a study of healthy donors' naive CD4 and CD8 T cells. As for the study in general: Donors, half of them female, were 20-25, 40-50 or 60-70 years old. Points from the study as a whole: Naive CD4+ and CD8+ cells reportedly differed in usage of most V and J genes. Homeostatic proliferation of naive T cells was not examined as a bias source. Negatively charged CDR3s marked CD8+ lineage; positively charged CDR3s marked CD4+ lineage.

A linear amplification protocol produced the TCR libraries from 500 ng of total RNA. MiXCR, run by TCRdb on the reads, gives a single entry per CDR3 protein. The profile shows about 180,000 distinct CDR3 sequences, nearly 75% of them singletons. Trimming removed 1 base at V and 2 bases at J, with 11 bases between. The CDR3 totals 14 residues. CDR1 is SQVTM, CDR2 ANQGSEA, per germline. The sequence was obtained from a pool of human donors in good health; the sample pools cells from several healthy donors. V and J are TRBV29-1 and TRBJ1-1; no reliable D call. The sample comprised naive CD4+ and CD8+ T cells sorted from blood, pooled from several donors. CDR3: CSVEGAISNTEAFF. CDR3 coding DNA: TGCAGCGTTGAAGGGGCCATCTCAAACACTGAAGCTTTCTTT.